These 19 T cell receptor beta chains share one sample of origin, sequenced in a study of cytomegalovirus exposure and HLA in healthy donors. PCR involved 60 Vbeta and 13 Jbeta primers. Data came from immunoSEQ multiplex PCR; TCRdb stores just in-frame clones and leaves some out. Of roughly 150,000 clones in the sample, around two thirds were seen once. The sequenced material came from PBMCs. The receptors here all came from a woman aged 18-30 years in good health and CMV-seronegative.

The V gene is TRBV27, the J gene TRBJ1-5; 7 bases align to TRBD1. The germline V gene has CDR1 MNHEY and CDR2 SMNVEV (reference sequence). The V gene end was trimmed by 0 bases and the J gene end by 0 bases; junction bases not matched to a gene: 5. The CDR3 has 17 amino acids. CDR3 protein: CASSLSSGTVSNQPQHF. CDR3 DNA sequence: TGTGCCAGCAGTTTATCGTCGGGGACAGTTAGCAATCAGCCCCAGCATTTT.

This chain uses TRBV7-2 with TRBJ2-7, with TRBD1 as a possible D gene (5 bases). There are 14 residues in the CDR3. V gave up 3 bases and J gave up 3 bases, with 12 bases separating them. Germline lookup yields CDR1 SGHTA and CDR2 FQGNSA. CDR3 protein: CASSFPFDSYEQYF. CDR3 DNA: TGTGCCAGCAGCTTCCCCTTCGACAGCTACGAGCAGTACTTC.

J is TRBJ2-7 and V is TRBV4-1; 10 bases fit TRBD2. Germline V CDR1 and CDR2: MGHRA, YSYEKL. CDR3 length: 15 residues. The junction had 5 bases not matched to a gene; V was cut back by 5 bases and J by 1 base. Written as DNA, the CDR3 is TGCGCCAGCAGCGTTAGCGGGGGGAAGTCCTACGAGCAGTACTTC. It encodes CASSVSGGKSYEQYF.

V usage is TRBV9 and J usage is TRBJ1-2, with a possible D match to TRBD1 (6 bases). With 4 bases removed from V and 2 bases from J, the gap between germline ends came to 12 bases. The V gene's germline CDR1 is SGDLS and CDR2 YYNGEE. CDR3 length equals 14 residues. The CDR3 DNA is TGTGCCAGCAGCTCCACTACAGGGAACTATGGCTACACCTTC. Translated, it gives CASSSTTGNYGYTF.

This clone came up a few times. The rearrangement links TRBV28 to TRBJ2-5; 9 bases agree with TRBD1. After removal of 7 bases from V and 7 bases from J, the junction contained 10 bases not matched to a gene. The CDR3 extends over 14 amino acids. CDR1 and CDR2 (germline): MDHEN, SYDVKM. The CDR3 spells CASNPGTGQGTQYF. The CDR3 nucleotides are TGTGCCAGCAACCCCGGGACAGGGCAGGGGACCCAGTACTTC.

In regard to this clone: Germline and junction disagree at one end, which may indicate a read error. CDR3 DNA sequence: TGTGCCCACCAAGGGGGGGGAGCTGGGGCCAACGGCCTGACTTTC. It is translated as CAHQGGGAGANGLTF. The rearrangement links TRBV28 to TRBJ2-6; possible D gene TRBD2, 7 bases. The CDR3 is made up of 15 amino acids. Germline V lookup: CDR1 MDHEN, CDR2 SYDVKM.

The rearrangement links TRBV7-6 to TRBJ1-6, with 7 bases that match TRBD1. Germline loops: CDR1 SGHVS, CDR2 FNYEAQ. Trimming at V came to 1 base and at J to 7 bases, leaving 1 base not matched to a gene. The CDR3 has 14 amino acids. CDR3 amino acids: CASSLVRGNSPLHF. Written as DNA, the CDR3 is TGTGCCAGCAGCTTAGTCAGGGGGAATTCACCCCTCCACTTT.

The chain has TRBV7-3 and TRBJ2-2; tentative D call: TRBD2 (5 bases). V was cut by 5 bases and J by 4 bases, with 11 bases left in between. Looked up from germline, CDR1 is SGHTA and CDR2 is FQGTGA. This CDR3 has 14 residues. The CDR3 DNA reads TGTGCCAGCAGCCCGCCCCTAGCCACCGGGGAGCTGTTTTTT. As protein: CASSPPLATGELFF.

This sequence joins TRBV7-9 and TRBJ2-3; 9 bases align to TRBD2. Germline V CDR1 and CDR2: SEHNR, FQNEAQ (reference sequence). The trim removed 1 base at V and 4 bases at J, leaving 6 bases unmatched. The CDR3 runs 16 residues. The CDR3, as DNA: TGTGCCAGCAGCTTAGGGGCGGGGGGGCCCCCAGATACGCAGTATTTT. It specifies CASSLGAGGPPDTQYF.

The rearrangement joins TRBV2 to TRBJ1-2; 10 positions agree with TRBD1. The CDR3 extends over 15 amino acids. Germline loops: CDR1 SNHLY, CDR2 FYNNEI. V lost 3 bases to trimming and J lost 8 bases; unmatched junction nucleotides: 9. The CDR3 bases are TGTGCCAGCAGTGATTGGGACAGGGGAGGGTACGGCTACACCTTC. Protein: CASSDWDRGGYGYTF.

The DNA for the CDR3 is TGTGCCAGCAGCCTTAGATCCGGGTCCTACGAGCAGTACTTC. Its translation: CASSLRSGSYEQYF. The chain employs TRBV11-3 and TRBJ2-7; D is undetermined. This CDR3 region has 14 residues. The V and J ends lost 5 bases and 1 base respectively, with 12 bases between them. Per germline, CDR1 SGHNT and CDR2 YENEEA.

The chain employs TRBV7-3 and TRBJ2-3, with 8 bases fitting TRBD2. The CDR3 contains 18 residues. The J segment lost 7 bases and the V segment lost 2 bases, leaving 17 bases of the junction unmatched. The V gene's germline CDR1 is SGHTA and CDR2 FQGTGA. The CDR3 nucleotides read TGTGCCAGCAGCTTAGAAGCGGGGGAGCCAACGTCCACGAATACGCAGTATTTT. Translated: CASSLEAGEPTSTNTQYF.

A few counts support this clone. This chain links TRBV5-6 with TRBJ1-6; D gene uncertain. Germline assignment: CDR1 SGHDT and CDR2 YYEEEE. V was pared by 0 bases and J by 4 bases, with 8 bases between. The CDR3 contains 15 residues. The CDR3 DNA follows: TGTGCCAGCAGCTTGGCTGGGCCGTATAATTCACCCCTCCACTTT. Protein: CASSLAGPYNSPLHF.

CDR3 sequence reads: CASSLPIMNTEAFF. The CDR3 coding sequence is TGTGCCAGCAGCTTACCCATCATGAACACTGAAGCTTTCTTT. The chain employs TRBV7-9 and TRBJ1-1, with D uncertain. V lost 2 bases to trimming and J lost 0 bases, with 7 bases between them. The CDR3 totals 14 residues. Germline V gives CDR1 SEHNR, CDR2 FQNEAQ (reference sequence).

The genes are TRBV7-2 and TRBJ2-5; 9 bases align to TRBD1. In germline, CDR1 is SGHTA, CDR2 FQGNSA. This CDR3 is built from 14 residues. Trimming removed 4 bases from V and 5 bases from J; junction bases left unmatched: 5. CDR3 coding DNA: TGTGCCAGCAGCTCGACAGGGGGGAGGGAGACCCAGTACTTC. This sequence encodes CASSSTGGRETQYF.

This sequence joins TRBV25-1 and TRBJ1-6, with TRBD1 identical over 9 bases. Germline V gene lookup returns CDR1 MGHDK and CDR2 SYGVNS. The CDR3 runs to 17 residues. V gave up 5 bases and J gave up 8 bases; unmatched junction bases: 13. The CDR3 DNA sequence: TGTGCCAGCAGTCGCACCCTACCGGGACAGGGCTATTCACCCCTCCACTTT. The encoded protein is CASSRTLPGQGYSPLHF.

The chain is built from TRBV18 and TRBJ2-1; 8 bases match TRBD2. Trimming cost V 2 bases and J 0 bases; bases outside gene matches: 3. The CDR3 has 16 residues. CDR1 is KGHSH and CDR2 is LQKENI in the germline V gene. The CDR3 sequence: CASSPLRGASYNEQFF. The CDR3 DNA follows: TGTGCCAGCTCACCATTGCGGGGGGCCTCCTACAATGAGCAGTTCTTC.

This clone was seen a handful of times. The J gene is TRBJ2-1, the V gene TRBV7-2; maybe TRBD2 (6 bases). The CDR3 is 12 residues long. The germline V gene encodes CDR1 SGHTA and CDR2 FQGNSA. The germline V and J ends were trimmed by 10 bases and 4 bases, with 11 bases remaining between them. CDR3 nucleotides: TGTGCCATTGGGACTTTTTACAATGAGCAGTTCTTC. Translating it yields CAIGTFYNEQFF.

The chain recombines TRBV29-1 with TRBJ2-3, with TRBD1 identical over 10 bases. V dropped 5 bases and J dropped 4; count of bases not matched to a gene: 3. Germline V CDR1 and CDR2: SQVTM, ANQGSEA. This CDR3 spans 13 amino acids. The CDR3 region is CSVRQGAADTQYF. The DNA for the CDR3 is TGCAGCGTTCGACAGGGGGCCGCAGATACGCAGTATTTT.